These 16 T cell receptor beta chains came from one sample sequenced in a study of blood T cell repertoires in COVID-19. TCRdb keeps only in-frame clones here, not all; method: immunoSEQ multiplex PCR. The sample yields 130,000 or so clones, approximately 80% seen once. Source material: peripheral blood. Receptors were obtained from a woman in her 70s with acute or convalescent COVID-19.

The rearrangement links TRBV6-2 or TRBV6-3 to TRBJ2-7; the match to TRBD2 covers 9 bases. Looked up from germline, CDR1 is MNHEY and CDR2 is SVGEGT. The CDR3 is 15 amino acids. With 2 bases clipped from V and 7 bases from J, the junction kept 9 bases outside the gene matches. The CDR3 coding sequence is TGTGCCAGCAGTTACGGGCTAGCGGGGATATCTGAGCAGTACGTC. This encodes CASSYGLAGISEQYV.

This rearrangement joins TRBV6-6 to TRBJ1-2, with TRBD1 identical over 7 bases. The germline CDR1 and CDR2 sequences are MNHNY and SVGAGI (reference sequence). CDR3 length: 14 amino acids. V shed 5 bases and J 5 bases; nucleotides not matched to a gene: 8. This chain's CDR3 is CASSRDRASYGYTF. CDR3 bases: TGTGCCAGCAGTCGGGACAGAGCTTCATATGGCTACACCTTC.

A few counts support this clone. Written as DNA, the CDR3 is TGTGCCAGTAGTATGGGGACAGGGGCAACCGGGGAGCTGTTTTTT. This codes for CASSMGTGATGELFF. The chain has TRBV19 and TRBJ2-2; 10 bases agree with TRBD1. The trim removed 3 bases at V and 5 bases at J, leaving 3 bases unmatched. Germline V gene data show CDR1 as LNHDA and CDR2 as SQIVND (reference sequence). The length of the CDR3 is 15 residues.

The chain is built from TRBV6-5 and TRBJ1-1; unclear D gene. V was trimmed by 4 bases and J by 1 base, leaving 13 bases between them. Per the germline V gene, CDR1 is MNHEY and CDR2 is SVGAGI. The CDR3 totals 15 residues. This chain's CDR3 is CASSSRLDRNTEAFF. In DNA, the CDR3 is TGTGCCAGCAGTTCCCGACTTGATAGGAACACTGAAGCTTTCTTT.

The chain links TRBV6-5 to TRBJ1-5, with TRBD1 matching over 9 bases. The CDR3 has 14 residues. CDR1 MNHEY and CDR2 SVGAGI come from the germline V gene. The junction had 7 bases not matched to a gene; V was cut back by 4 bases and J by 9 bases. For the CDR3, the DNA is TGTGCCAGCAGTTCGGACAGGGGTCAAAGGCCCCAGCATTTT. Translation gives CASSSDRGQRPQHF.

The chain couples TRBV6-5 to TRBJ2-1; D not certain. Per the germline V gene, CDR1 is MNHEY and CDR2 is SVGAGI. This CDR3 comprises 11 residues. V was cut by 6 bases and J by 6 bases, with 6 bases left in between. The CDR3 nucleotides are TGTGCCAGCAGCCTACGCAATGAGCAGTTCTTC. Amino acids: CASSLRNEQFF.

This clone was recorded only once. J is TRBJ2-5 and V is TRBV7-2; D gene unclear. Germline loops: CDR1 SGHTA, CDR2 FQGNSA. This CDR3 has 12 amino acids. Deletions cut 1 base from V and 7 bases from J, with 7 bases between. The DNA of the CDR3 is TGTGCCAGCAGCTTAGACGGTGCGACCCAGTACTTC. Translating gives CASSLDGATQYF.

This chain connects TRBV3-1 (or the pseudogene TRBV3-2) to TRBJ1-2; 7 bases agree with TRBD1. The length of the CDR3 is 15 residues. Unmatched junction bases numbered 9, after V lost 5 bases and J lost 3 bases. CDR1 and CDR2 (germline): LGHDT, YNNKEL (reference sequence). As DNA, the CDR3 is TGTGCCAGCAGCTCCACTGACAGGGCGCACTATGGCTACACCTTC. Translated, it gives CASSSTDRAHYGYTF.

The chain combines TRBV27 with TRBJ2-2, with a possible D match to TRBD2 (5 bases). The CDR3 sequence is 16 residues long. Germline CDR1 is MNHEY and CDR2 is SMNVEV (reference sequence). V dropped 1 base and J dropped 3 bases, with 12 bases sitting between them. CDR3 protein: CASSLLRSGYTGELFF. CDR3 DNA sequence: TGTGCCAGCAGTTTATTGAGATCGGGGTACACCGGGGAGCTGTTTTTT.

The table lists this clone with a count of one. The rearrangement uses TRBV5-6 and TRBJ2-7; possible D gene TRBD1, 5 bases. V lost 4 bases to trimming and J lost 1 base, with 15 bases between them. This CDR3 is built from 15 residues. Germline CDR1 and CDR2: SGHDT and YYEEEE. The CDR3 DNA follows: TGTGCCAGCAGCCAAGGGGTCCTCAATTCCTACGAGCAGTACTTC. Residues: CASSQGVLNSYEQYF.

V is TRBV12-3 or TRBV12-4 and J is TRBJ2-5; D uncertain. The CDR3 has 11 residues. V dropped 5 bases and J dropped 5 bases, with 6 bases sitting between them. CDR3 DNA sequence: TGTGCCAGCAGTGACTGGGAGACCCAGTACTTC. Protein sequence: CASSDWETQYF.

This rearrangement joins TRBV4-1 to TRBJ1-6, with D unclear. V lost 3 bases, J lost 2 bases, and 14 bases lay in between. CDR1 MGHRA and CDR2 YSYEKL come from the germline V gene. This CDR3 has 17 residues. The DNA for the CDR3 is TGCGCCAGCAGCCAGAGTAATCCCGGGACCTATAATTCACCCCTCCACTTT. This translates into CASSQSNPGTYNSPLHF.

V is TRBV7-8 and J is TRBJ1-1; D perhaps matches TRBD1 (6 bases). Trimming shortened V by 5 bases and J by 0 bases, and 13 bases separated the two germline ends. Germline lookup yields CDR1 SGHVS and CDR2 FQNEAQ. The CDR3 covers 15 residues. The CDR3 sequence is CASSPTGHLNTEAFF. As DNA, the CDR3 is TGTGCCAGCAGCCCCACGGGACACTTGAACACTGAAGCTTTCTTT.

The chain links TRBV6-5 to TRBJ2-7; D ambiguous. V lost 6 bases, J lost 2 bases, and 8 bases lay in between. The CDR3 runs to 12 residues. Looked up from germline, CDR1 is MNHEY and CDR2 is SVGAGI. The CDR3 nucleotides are TGTGCCAGCAGCGAGCCCCCCTACGAGCAGTACTTC. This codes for CASSEPPYEQYF.

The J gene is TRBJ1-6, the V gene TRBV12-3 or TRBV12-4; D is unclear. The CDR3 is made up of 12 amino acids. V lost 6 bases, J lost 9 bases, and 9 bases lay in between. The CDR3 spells CASSLGGSPLHF. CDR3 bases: TGTGCCAGCAGCCTTGGCGGTTCACCCCTCCACTTT.

The CDR3 protein is CASSLQMGSTEAFF. CDR3 nucleotide sequence: TGTGCCAGCTCACTTCAAATGGGGAGCACTGAAGCTTTCTTT. The chain couples TRBV18 to TRBJ1-1; D ambiguous. Germline-derived CDR1 and CDR2 are KGHSH and LQKENI. Trimming pared 4 bases from V and 4 bases from J, leaving 13 bases between. There are 14 residues in the CDR3.